Following are 20 T cell receptor beta chains from one sample sequenced in a study of blood T cell repertoires in COVID-19. Using immunoSEQ multiplex PCR, the repertoire was profiled, and TCRdb retains in-frame clones only, with some absent. The profile shows 200,000 to 300,000 clones, approximately 81% of them singletons. Sequencing input: peripheral blood. The source is a man aged 55 to 69 with acute or convalescent COVID-19.

The chain has TRBV25-1 and TRBJ2-1; the D gene is possibly TRBD2 (7 bases). This CDR3 is built from 14 residues. Trimming took 6 bases from V and 2 from J, leaving 11 bases between them. In germline, CDR1 is MGHDK, CDR2 SYGVNS. CDR3 sequence: CASRGGATYNEQFF. CDR3 bases: TGTGCCAGCAGGGGGGGGGCCACCTACAATGAGCAGTTCTTC.

There are a few counts of this clone. The V gene is TRBV27, the J gene TRBJ2-7; the match to TRBD2 covers 11 bases. V dropped 6 bases and J dropped 4; count of bases not matched to a gene: 14. Per the germline V gene, CDR1 is MNHEY and CDR2 is SMNVEV (reference sequence). The CDR3 sequence is 17 residues long. The CDR3 DNA sequence: TGTGCCAGCAGCCTACTAGCGGGAGAGAGCCTTCCGTACGAGCAGTACTTC. It translates to CASSLLAGESLPYEQYF.

DNA of the CDR3: TGTGCCAGCAGTCCATGGACAGGGAGGGATGGCTACACCTTC. Protein sequence: CASSPWTGRDGYTF. The chain uses TRBV27 and TRBJ1-2; 8 bases match TRBD1. Unmatched junction bases numbered 8, after V lost 5 bases and J lost 6 bases. There are 14 residues in the CDR3. From germline, CDR1 is MNHEY and CDR2 SMNVEV (reference sequence).

The chain recombines TRBV18 with TRBJ1-2, with unresolved D. The CDR3 sequence is 11 residues long. Germline CDR1 KGHSH, CDR2 LQKENI. V dropped 4 bases and J dropped 4 bases, with 4 bases sitting between them. In nucleotides, the CDR3 is TGTGCCAGCTCACACAGCTATGGCTACACCTTC. The encoded protein is CASSHSYGYTF. Using reference TRBV18 and TRBJ1-2 for the parts outside the CDR3, the full variable domain is NAGVMQNPRHLVRRRGQEARLRCSPMKGHSHVYWYRQLPEEGLKFMVYLQKENIIDESGMPKERFSAEFPKEGPSILRIQQVVRGDSAAYFCASSHSYGYTFGSGTRLTVV.

The chain combines TRBV28 with TRBJ1-4, with D unclear. Trimming removed 9 bases from V and 3 bases from J, with 17 bases in between. This CDR3 has 15 residues. Per the germline V gene, CDR1 is MDHEN and CDR2 is SYDVKM. CDR3 sequence reads: CASLPRERANEKLFF. CDR3 DNA: TGTGCCAGTCTACCCCGGGAGCGGGCTAATGAAAAACTGTTTTTT.

The chain couples TRBV5-1 to TRBJ2-7; weak D call: TRBD2 (6 bases). The V end lost 0 bases, the J end lost 0 bases, and 13 bases lay between the germline ends. The germline gives CDR1 SGHRS, CDR2 YFSETQ. The CDR3 totals 16 residues. For the CDR3, the DNA is TGCGCCAGCAGCTTGGGTGAGCGGGCCTCCTCCTACGAGCAGTACTTC. Translating gives CASSLGERASSYEQYF.

This chain uses TRBV30 with TRBJ2-4; the match to TRBD1 covers 10 bases. The V gene's germline CDR1 is GTSNPN and CDR2 SVGIG (reference sequence). V gave up 1 base and J gave up 7 bases; unmatched junction bases: 7. There are 15 residues in the CDR3. CDR3 coding DNA: TGTGCCTGGAGTGCGGGGACAGGGGAATACAACATTCAGTACTTC. Protein sequence: CAWSAGTGEYNIQYF.

CDR3 protein: CASSPRRGGTYEQYF. In nucleotides, the CDR3 is TGTGCCAGCAGCCCCCGGAGGGGGGGGACCTACGAGCAGTACTTC. The chain uses TRBV9 and TRBJ2-7; tentatively, D is TRBD2 (7 bases). The germline V gene encodes CDR1 SGDLS and CDR2 YYNGEE. The CDR3 loop spans 15 amino acids. The ends were cut back, 4 bases at V and 2 bases at J, with 16 bases in the middle.

The chain combines TRBV7-3 with TRBJ2-1; D possibly corresponds to TRBD2 (7 bases). The CDR3 totals 15 residues. The V and J ends lost 1 base and 5 bases respectively, with 12 bases between them. The germline CDR1 and CDR2 sequences are SGHTA and FQGTGA. In DNA, the CDR3 is TGTGCCAGCAGCTTAATTGCGGGGGCTGACAATGAGCAGTTCTTC. Amino acids: CASSLIAGADNEQFF.

The rearrangement joins TRBV9 to TRBJ2-1; D is perhaps TRBD2 (6 bases). V lost 2 bases and J 6 bases, leaving 6 bases between the germline ends. The CDR3 length is 12 residues. CDR1 and CDR2 (germline): SGDLS, YYNGEE. The CDR3 nucleotides read TGTGCCAGCAGCGTGGGACTCAATGAGCAGTTCTTC. Amino acids: CASSVGLNEQFF.

This clone was picked up a small number of times. DNA for the CDR3: TGTGCCAGCAGCCCCGGGACTCTGACCACAGATACGCAGTATTTT. The encoded protein is CASSPGTLTTDTQYF. The chain couples TRBV6-2 or TRBV6-3 to TRBJ2-3; the D gene is possibly TRBD2 (6 bases). The CDR3 has 15 residues. V lost 6 bases to trimming and J lost 2 bases, with 15 bases between them. Per germline, CDR1 MNHEY and CDR2 SVGEGT.

The gene calls are TRBV5-1 and TRBJ2-1; 10 bases are a match to TRBD2. The CDR3 runs to 15 residues. CDR1 is SGHRS and CDR2 is YFSETQ in the germline V gene. The ends lost 2 bases at V and 5 bases at J; junction bases unmatched: 4. CDR3 region: CASSLGTSVNNEQFF. CDR3 coding DNA: TGCGCCAGCAGCTTAGGGACTAGCGTCAACAATGAGCAGTTCTTC.

The chain joins TRBV4-1 to TRBJ2-4; D possibly corresponds to TRBD2 (5 bases). The V gene lost 4 bases and the J gene lost 1 base, with 17 bases spanning the gap. Germline V gene sequence: CDR1 MGHRA, CDR2 YSYEKL. The length of the CDR3 is 17 residues. In nucleotides, the CDR3 is TGCGCCAGCAGCCCCGGCTGGGCAAGGGAGGCCAAAAACATTCAGTACTTC. This codes for CASSPGWAREAKNIQYF.

J is TRBJ2-2 and V is TRBV7-8, with D possibly TRBD2 on 6 matching bases. V shed 1 base and J shed 6 bases, with 21 bases lying between them. The CDR3 loop spans 18 amino acids. Germline lookup yields CDR1 SGHVS and CDR2 FQNEAQ. The CDR3 reads CASSLGPLAAGDSGELFF. The CDR3 DNA sequence: TGTGCCAGCAGCTTAGGCCCCCTAGCAGCGGGTGACTCCGGGGAGCTGTTTTTT.

The rearrangement joins TRBV19 to TRBJ2-4; D might be TRBD1 (6 bases). Germline loops: CDR1 LNHDA, CDR2 SQIVND (reference sequence). The CDR3 runs to 15 residues. Trimming pared 6 bases from V and 0 bases from J, leaving 12 bases between. CDR3 nucleotide sequence: TGTGCCAGTAGCCGACAGGAACAAGCCAAAAACATTCAGTACTTC. Translated, it gives CASSRQEQAKNIQYF.

This chain connects TRBV27 to TRBJ1-4; perhaps TRBD1 as D (5 bases). The V end lost 5 bases, the J end lost 3 bases, and 13 bases lay between the germline ends. The germline V gene encodes CDR1 MNHEY and CDR2 SMNVEV (reference sequence). The CDR3 has 15 residues. Written as DNA, the CDR3 is TGTGCCAGCAGTGGATCAGGGATCTCTAATGAAAAACTGTTTTTT. Translating gives CASSGSGISNEKLFF.

This chain joins TRBV19 and TRBJ2-3, with 8 positions matching TRBD1. Germline CDR1 and CDR2: LNHDA and SQIVND (reference sequence). The trim removed 4 bases at V and 0 bases at J, leaving 3 bases unmatched. The CDR3 is made up of 15 amino acids. As DNA, the CDR3 is TGTGCCAGTAGTAGACGGGACAGGAGCACAGATACGCAGTATTTT. Translating it yields CASSRRDRSTDTQYF.

The rearrangement links TRBV5-6 to TRBJ1-2; 8 bases map to TRBD1. Trimming took 0 bases from V and 0 from J; bases not matched to a gene: 1. The CDR3 has 15 amino acids. Germline V gene data show CDR1 as SGHDT and CDR2 as YYEEEE. CDR3 amino acids: CASSLGTGTNYGYTF. The CDR3 DNA reads TGTGCCAGCAGCTTGGGGACAGGGACTAACTATGGCTACACCTTC.

This sequence joins TRBV5-5 and TRBJ1-2, with 10 bases that match TRBD1. The germline V gene has CDR1 SGHKS and CDR2 YYEKEE (reference sequence). The CDR3 has 16 amino acids. V trimming: 2 bases; J trimming: 2 bases; junction bases outside the gene matches: 6. CDR3 sequence reads: CASSFGPGQGNYGYTF. In DNA form, the CDR3 reads TGTGCCAGCAGCTTTGGGCCGGGACAGGGGAACTATGGCTACACCTTC.

In its sample, this clone was seen a few times. This chain connects TRBV4-2 to TRBJ1-1; D possibly corresponds to TRBD1 (6 bases). This CDR3 is 14 amino acids long. Trimming pared 7 bases from V and 0 bases from J, leaving 12 bases between. Germline V gene data show CDR1 as LGHNA and CDR2 as YNFKEQ. For the CDR3, the DNA is TGTGCCAGCAACCAGGACAGAGTGAACACTGAAGCTTTCTTT. Translation gives CASNQDRVNTEAFF.